The T cell receptor beta chain described here comes from a study of regulatory T cells in long-lasting Graves disease. Whole-study findings and limits: There were preferences for TRBV28, TRBJ1-2 and TRBJ2-5 in persistent disease. Whereas about 870 public clonotypes were shared by new patients, persistent patients shared more, at roughly 2,500.

V dropped 2 bases and J dropped 14; count of bases not matched to a gene: 8. Germline V CDR1 and CDR2: DFQATT, SNEGSKA (reference sequence). The CDR3 extends over 14 amino acids. Many counts were recorded for this clonotype. Antigen unknown. Time point meaning: newly diagnosed GD, antithyroid drugs for less than 3 months. TCR sequences were obtained from RNA taken from PBMCs. Construction of the TCR beta libraries employed iRepertoire HTBI primers in conjunction with Arm-PCR of CDR3 regions. TCRdb reprocessed the multiplex PCR reads via MiXCR and lists one record per CDR3 protein. The profile shows some 250,000 distinct CDR3 sequences, over 20% of them singletons.

Sample: peripheral blood mononuclear cells (PBMCs), taken at new diagnosis, from a patient treated with antithyroid drugs. The gene calls are TRBV20-1 and TRBJ1-6; 11 nucleotides align to TRBD1. This TCR was sampled from a female donor with Graves disease. Written as DNA, the CDR3 is TGCAGTGCTAGAAGCCTGGACAGGGGGCTGACCCTCCACTTT. This sequence encodes CSARSLDRGLTLHF.